A few counts support the clone carrying this T cell receptor (beta chain). Its antigen is not identified. The sample comes from a study of T cells in Graves' hyperthyroidism and ophthalmopathy. TCR beta CDR3 regions were amplified from RNA transcripts. HTBI primers were used for first-round RT-PCR of the TCR CDR3. TCRdb itself ran the multiplex PCR reads through MiXCR, one entry per CDR3 protein. The sample lists over 300,000 distinct CDR3 sequences; roughly an eighth were seen once. Clinical symptoms, serum thyroxine, TRAb, thyroid ultrasound and orbital computed tomography established diagnosis. This CDR3 region has 18 residues. The V and J ends lost 0 bases and 1 base respectively, with 19 bases between them. Germline V gene data show CDR1 as SGHRS and CDR2 as YFSETQ. Whole-study results and caveats: A model built on 13 V-J features separated ophthalmopathy from stable hyperthyroidism. Among clonotypes expanded in thyroid above 0.001, most were also found in blood.

The source of this sequence is a woman aged 40 to 50 with Graves' ophthalmopathy. The chain uses TRBV5-1 and TRBJ1-1, with a weak D call TRBD1 (5 bases). Sequencing used blood. CDR3 sequence reads: CASSLEGAPRGGNTEAFF. CDR3 in DNA: TGCGCCAGCAGCTTGGAAGGGGCACCCCGGGGGGGGAACACTGAAGCTTTCTTT. The full variable domain, rest sourced from reference TRBV5-1 and TRBJ1-1, is KAGVTQTPRYLIKTRGQQVTLSCSPISGHRSVSWYQQTPGQGLQFLFEYFSETQRNKGNFPGRFSGRQFSNSRSEMNVSTLELGDSALYLCASSLEGAPRGGNTEAFFGQGTRLTVV.